These 27 T cell receptor beta chains were all obtained from the same sample, sequenced in a study of monozygotic twins with inflammatory bowel disease. TCRdb reanalyzed the 5' RACE reads, giving one entry per CDR3 protein sequence and no DNA. Its listing shows 350,000 to 550,000 distinct CDR3 sequences. Sequencing was carried out using blood. Receptors were obtained from a human donor with ulcerative colitis or Crohn's disease, or a healthy co-twin of an affected twin (not recorded which).

The CDR3 loop reads CASSDLAGTGELFF. The chain combines TRBV2 with TRBJ2-2; there is no DNA to check the TCRdb D call of TRBD2. Germline V gene data show CDR1 as SNHLY and CDR2 as FYNNEI. The CDR3 has 14 residues.

The chain has TRBV4-1 and TRBJ2-7; absent DNA, TCRdb's TRBD1 call cannot be checked. CDR3 length: 12 residues. Germline V CDR1 and CDR2: MGHRA, YSYEKL. CDR3 loop: CASSPLSGEQYF.

The chain couples TRBV6-1 to TRBJ2-1; the D gene TCRdb calls, TRBD2, cannot be checked with no DNA. From germline, CDR1 is MNHNS and CDR2 SASEGT. The CDR3 has 16 amino acids. The CDR3 reads CASTRLAGGPSNEQFF.

CDR3 residues: CSATFPSRNTDTQYF. The chain recombines TRBV20-1 with TRBJ2-3. The CDR3 consists of 15 residues. Germline values: CDR1 DFQATT, CDR2 SNEGSKA (reference sequence).

This chain joins TRBV6-5 and TRBJ2-1; TCRdb lists TRBD1, though no DNA is available to test this call. CDR1 is MNHEY and CDR2 is SVGAGI in the germline V gene. The CDR3 consists of 13 residues. The CDR3 is CASRTGGNNEQFF.

Here the CDR3 reads CATNPAGGTDTQYF. The chain employs TRBV24-1 and TRBJ2-3; TCRdb's assignment of TRBD2 cannot be checked, as there is no DNA. CDR1 and CDR2 (germline): KGHDR, SFDVKD. The CDR3 is 14 residues long.

The chain uses TRBV9 and TRBJ2-3; TCRdb designates TRBD2, a call that cannot be tested without DNA. The CDR3 extends over 12 amino acids. Germline CDR1 SGDLS, CDR2 YYNGEE. The CDR3 here is CASSRGSDTQYF.

This chain links TRBV7-8 with TRBJ1-2. Germline CDR1 and CDR2: SGHVS and FQNEAQ. The CDR3 extends over 14 amino acids. Here the CDR3 reads CASSRDRALDGYTF. Supplemented by reference TRBV7-8 and TRBJ1-2, the full variable domain reads GAGVSQSPRYKVAKRGQDVALRCDPISGHVSLFWYQQALGQGPEFLTYFQNEAQLDKSGLPSDRFFAERPEGSVSTLKIQRTQQEDSAVYLCASSRDRALDGYTFGSGTRLTVV.

The chain uses TRBV6-1 and TRBJ2-2; TCRdb picks TRBD2, but there is no DNA to check that call. The CDR3 totals 17 residues. The germline gives CDR1 MNHNS, CDR2 SASEGT. This chain's CDR3 is CASMGTSGRALAGELFF.

This chain joins TRBV15 and TRBJ2-2; the D call from TCRdb, TRBD2, cannot be confirmed without DNA. Germline V gene sequence: CDR1 LNHNV, CDR2 YYDKDF (reference sequence). The CDR3 is made up of 16 amino acids. The CDR3 spells CATSSYGIDGAGELFF.

This chain joins TRBV7-9 and TRBJ1-5; TCRdb proposes TRBD1, but this gene call is untestable without DNA. The CDR3 length is 14 residues. Germline V gene sequence: CDR1 SEHNR, CDR2 FQNEAQ (reference sequence). The CDR3 sequence: CASSLEHPGQPQHF.

The chain uses TRBV7-3 and TRBJ2-3; TCRdb names TRBD1, which stays unverified in the absence of DNA. Germline V gene sequence: CDR1 SGHTA, CDR2 FQGTGA. This CDR3 has 15 residues. CDR3 region: CASSLELGAADTQYF.

V gene TRBV18 combines with J gene TRBJ2-1; TCRdb proposes TRBD2, but this gene call is untestable without DNA. In germline, CDR1 is KGHSH, CDR2 LQKENI. The CDR3 runs to 15 residues. CDR3 amino acids: CASSQGTTLGNEQFF.

The rearrangement joins TRBV30 to TRBJ2-2. The CDR3 covers 12 residues. CDR1 is GTSNPN, CDR2 SVGIG, per germline (reference sequence). The CDR3 region is CAWSPGTGELFF.

V and J are TRBV12-3 or TRBV12-4 and TRBJ1-5; there is no DNA to check the TCRdb D call of TRBD1. The length of the CDR3 is 13 residues. The CDR3 sequence: CASSPGQSQPQHF.

The rearrangement links TRBV15 to TRBJ2-5; the D call from TCRdb, TRBD2, cannot be confirmed without DNA. CDR3 size: 15 residues. Germline V gene lookup returns CDR1 LNHNV and CDR2 YYDKDF (reference sequence). CDR3 residues: CATSRDSGHRQTQYF.

The chain is built from TRBV20-1 and TRBJ2-7; absent DNA, TCRdb's TRBD1 call cannot be checked. Looked up from germline, CDR1 is DFQATT and CDR2 is SNEGSKA (reference sequence). The CDR3 totals 16 residues. The CDR3 region is CSARDPRTDSSYEQYF.

This chain connects TRBV7-3 to TRBJ2-1; with no DNA, the TCRdb D assignment of TRBD1 cannot be verified. The CDR3 sequence is 13 residues long. Germline-derived CDR1 and CDR2 are SGHTA and FQGTGA. The chain's CDR3 is CASSLQRGGRRFF.

The chain recombines TRBV5-1 with TRBJ1-4; TCRdb selects TRBD1, and the lack of DNA leaves this call unchecked. This CDR3 is 16 amino acids long. Germline-derived CDR1 and CDR2 are SGHRS and YFSETQ. The CDR3 reads CASSPGADNPNEKLFF. Supplemented by reference TRBV5-1 and TRBJ1-4, the full variable domain reads KAGVTQTPRYLIKTRGQQVTLSCSPISGHRSVSWYQQTPGQGLQFLFEYFSETQRNKGNFPGRFSGRQFSNSRSEMNVSTLELGDSALYLCASSPGADNPNEKLFFGSGTQLSVL.

The chain recombines TRBV2 with TRBJ1-1; TCRdb proposes TRBD1, but this gene call is untestable without DNA. This CDR3 comprises 15 residues. Germline CDR1 reads SNHLY; CDR2 reads FYNNEI. The CDR3 loop is CASRNRDRLNTEAFF.

This chain links TRBV5-1 with TRBJ2-7; no DNA is available, so the TRBD1 call from TCRdb remains unchecked. This CDR3 comprises 15 residues. CDR1 and CDR2 (germline): SGHRS, YFSETQ. The CDR3 is CASSEGGTLAYEQYF. Full variable domain (remainder filled in from reference TRBV5-1 and TRBJ2-7): KAGVTQTPRYLIKTRGQQVTLSCSPISGHRSVSWYQQTPGQGLQFLFEYFSETQRNKGNFPGRFSGRQFSNSRSEMNVSTLELGDSALYLCASSEGGTLAYEQYFGPGTRLTVT.

The chain couples TRBV4-2 to TRBJ1-5. In germline, CDR1 is LGHNA, CDR2 YNFKEQ. This CDR3 contains 16 residues. CDR3: CASSQDLGEGAQPQHF.

This sequence joins TRBV7-9 and TRBJ2-2; the D gene TCRdb calls, TRBD2, cannot be checked with no DNA. The CDR3 contains 14 residues. The germline CDR1 and CDR2 sequences are SEHNR and FQNEAQ (reference sequence). The CDR3 protein is CASNQREGTGELFF. Complete variable domain (other parts from reference TRBV7-9 and TRBJ2-2): DTGVSQNPRHKITKRGQNVTFRCDPISEHNRLYWYRQTLGQGPEFLTYFQNEAQLEKSRLLSDRFSAERPKGSFSTLEIQRTEQGDSAMYLCASNQREGTGELFFGEGSRLTVL.

This chain uses TRBV20-1 with TRBJ2-5; TCRdb's D gene call, TRBD1, goes unchecked for lack of DNA. Germline V gene data show CDR1 as DFQATT and CDR2 as SNEGSKA (reference sequence). The CDR3 totals 14 residues. This CDR3 reads CSAPGQGAFETQYF.

This chain joins TRBV18 and TRBJ1-1; with no DNA, the TCRdb D assignment of TRBD1 cannot be verified. The CDR3 has 13 residues. Germline lookup yields CDR1 KGHSH and CDR2 LQKENI. The CDR3 is CASSPDSVTEAFF. The full variable domain, rest sourced from reference TRBV18 and TRBJ1-1, is NAGVMQNPRHLVRRRGQEARLRCSPMKGHSHVYWYRQLPEEGLKFMVYLQKENIIDESGMPKERFSAEFPKEGPSILRIQQVVRGDSAAYFCASSPDSVTEAFFGQGTRLTVV.

The chain carries TRBV10-3 and TRBJ2-7; the D call of TRBD1 rests on TCRdb alone, since no DNA is present to check it. This CDR3 is built from 14 residues. CDR1 ENHRY and CDR2 SYGVKD come from the germline V gene. Here the CDR3 reads CAIRSGTGAYEQYF.

CDR3 amino acids: CAWSRQGNSPLHF. The J gene is TRBJ1-6, the V gene TRBV30; without DNA, the TCRdb call of TRBD1 cannot be checked. Germline CDR1 is GTSNPN and CDR2 is SVGIG (reference sequence). The CDR3 runs to 13 residues.